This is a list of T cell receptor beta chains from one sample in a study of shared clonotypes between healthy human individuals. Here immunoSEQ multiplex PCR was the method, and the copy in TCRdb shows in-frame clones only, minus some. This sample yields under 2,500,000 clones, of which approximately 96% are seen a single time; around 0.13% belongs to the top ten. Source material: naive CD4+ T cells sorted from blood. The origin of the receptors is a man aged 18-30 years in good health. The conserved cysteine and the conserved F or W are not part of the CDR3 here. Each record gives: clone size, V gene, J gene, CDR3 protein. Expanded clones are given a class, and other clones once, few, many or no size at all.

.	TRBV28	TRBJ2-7	ASSLPAGGALAYEQY
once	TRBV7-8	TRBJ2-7	ASGMLAGVYSYEQY
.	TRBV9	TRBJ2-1	ASSVTLSSYNEQF
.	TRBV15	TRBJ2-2	ATSRGGSTGELF
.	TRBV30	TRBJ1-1	AWSSQGVNTEAF
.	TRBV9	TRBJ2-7	ASSPTIGTYEQY
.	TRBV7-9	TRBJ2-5	ASSPVGAYVQTQY
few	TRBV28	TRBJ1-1	ASSLRQVSMNTEAF
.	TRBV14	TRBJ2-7	ASSQVGSEQY
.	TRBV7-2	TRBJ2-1	ASSLSGSYNEQF
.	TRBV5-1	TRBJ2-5	ASSLRGPGETQY
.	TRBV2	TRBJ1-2	ASRAGGNYGYT
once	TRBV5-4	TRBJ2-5	ASSFPGGAETQY
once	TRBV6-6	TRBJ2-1	ASSTGQTYNEQF
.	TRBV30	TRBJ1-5	AWSVGGGNQPQH
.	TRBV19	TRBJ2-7	ASKGDYRGEQY
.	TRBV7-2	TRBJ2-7	ASSLAGTGTYEQY
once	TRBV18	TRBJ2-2	ASSPDRVSAGELF
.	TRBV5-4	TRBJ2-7	ASSPTGTGAYEQY
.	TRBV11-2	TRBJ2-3	ASSPGEWDLWDTQY
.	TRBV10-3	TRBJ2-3	AISPTEGEAQY
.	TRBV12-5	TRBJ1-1	ASRRGTEAF
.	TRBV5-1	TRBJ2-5	ASSLRTGMETQY
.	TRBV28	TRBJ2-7	ASSGTGTGDYEQY
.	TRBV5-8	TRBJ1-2	ASSLTVNYGYT
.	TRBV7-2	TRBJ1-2	ASSLDLYGYT
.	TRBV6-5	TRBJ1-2	ASRLGQGNYGYT
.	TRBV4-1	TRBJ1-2	ASSQEASGLYGYT
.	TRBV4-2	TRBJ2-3	ASSQESPGPGADTQY
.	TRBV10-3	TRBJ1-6	AISESQGSPLH
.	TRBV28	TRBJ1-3	ASSSFTGGLSGNTIY
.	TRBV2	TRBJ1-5	ASRREYNQPQH
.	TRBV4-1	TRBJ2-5	ASSRSLQETQY
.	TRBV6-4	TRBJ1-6	ASSDTWTNSPLH
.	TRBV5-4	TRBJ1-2	ASGGDYGYT
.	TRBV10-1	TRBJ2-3	ASKRDRRADTQY
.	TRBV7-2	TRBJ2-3	ASSLLAGYTDTQY
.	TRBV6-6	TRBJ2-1	ASSNGQGPYNEQF
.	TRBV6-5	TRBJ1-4	ASSYSGTGGEKLF
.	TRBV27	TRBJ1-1	ASRGWVGTEAF
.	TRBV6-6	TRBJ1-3	ASGEQGAGNTIY
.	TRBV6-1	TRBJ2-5	ASSVAGGPETQY
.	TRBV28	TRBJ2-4	ASRSWKNIQY
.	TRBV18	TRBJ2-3	ASSPTSTDTQY
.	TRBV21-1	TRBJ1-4	ASSKMAQRARGKLF
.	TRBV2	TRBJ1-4	ASRRAAGSGEKLF
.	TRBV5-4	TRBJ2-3	ASSIAGVIGDTQY
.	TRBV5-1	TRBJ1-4	ASSLTGDEKLF
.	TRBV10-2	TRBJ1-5	ASSEGSNQPQH
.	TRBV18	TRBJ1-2	ASSLQGSYGYT